This TCR beta chain stems from a study of T cells expressing NK-cell markers. For the study at large: HCMV seropositivity characterized most of the eight sequenced donors, and seronegativity one.

TCRdb reprocessed the 5' RACE reads, with one entry per CDR3 protein and no DNA. This sample lists approximately 170,000 distinct CDR3 sequences; its ten largest clones have just over 20%. In germline, CDR1 is DFQATT, CDR2 SNEGSKA (reference sequence). This CDR3 region has 14 residues. Material: blood T cells: a sorted CD56 or NKG2C T cell subset, CD4+ or CD8+ T cells, or bulk PBMC T cells (not recorded which). V gene TRBV20-1 combines with J gene TRBJ2-1. The TCR was taken from a man aged 18-70 years in good health. The CDR3 spells CSARGRSSYNEQFF.